A single sample is the source of the 15 T cell receptor beta chains below, sequenced in a study of T cell changes during pregnancy in multiple sclerosis. The protocol was immunoSEQ multiplex PCR, while the TCRdb copy is restricted to in-frame clones and leaves out a portion. The data contain around 80,000 clones, about 90% of them singletons. The source was peripheral blood, collected before pregnancy. All receptors derive from a female donor with multiple sclerosis, enrolled in a pregnancy study.

This chain links TRBV15 with TRBJ2-5; the D gene is possibly TRBD2 (8 bases). Germline V lookup: CDR1 LNHNV, CDR2 YYDKDF (reference sequence). The CDR3 contains 16 residues. V was pared by 2 bases and J by 4 bases, with 17 bases between. The CDR3 protein is CATSRSGGQTPETQYF. CDR3 in DNA: TGTGCCACCAGCAGAAGCGGGGGACAGACGCCAGAGACCCAGTACTTC.

V is TRBV28 and J is TRBJ2-7; no reliable D call. The length of the CDR3 is 14 residues. V dropped 8 bases and J dropped 0 bases, with 14 bases sitting between them. Germline V lookup: CDR1 MDHEN, CDR2 SYDVKM. The CDR3 DNA reads as TGTGCCAGCGAGGAGCAGACGAGCTCCTACGAGCAGTACTTC. This gives the protein CASEEQTSSYEQYF. The variable domain in full, with the rest retrieved from reference TRBV28 and TRBJ2-7, is DVKVTQSSRYLVKRTGEKVFLECVQDMDHENMFWYRQDPGLGLRLIYFSYDVKMKEKGDIPEGYSVSREKKERFSLILESASTNQTSMYLCASEEQTSSYEQYFGPGTRLTVT.

This chain connects TRBV14 to TRBJ2-3; TRBD1 aligns across 8 bases. Per the germline V gene, CDR1 is SGHDN and CDR2 is FVKESK. The CDR3 runs to 15 residues. V was clipped by 2 bases and J by 4 bases; unmatched bases: 5. The CDR3 protein is CASSQWTGLPDTQYF. The CDR3 coding sequence is TGTGCCAGCAGCCAATGGACAGGGTTGCCAGATACGCAGTATTTT.

The genes are TRBV9 and TRBJ2-1; a possible D gene is TRBD1 (5 bases). Trimming pared 0 bases from V and 7 bases from J, leaving 14 bases between. Per germline, CDR1 SGDLS and CDR2 YYNGEE. This CDR3 comprises 15 residues. CDR3 sequence: CASSVGTLGQNEQFF. For the CDR3, the DNA is TGTGCCAGCAGCGTAGGGACACTGGGGCAAAATGAGCAGTTCTTC.

The chain combines TRBV7-9 with TRBJ2-3; 7 nucleotides align to TRBD2. The CDR3 runs 15 residues. Germline loops: CDR1 SEHNR, CDR2 FQNEAQ (reference sequence). With V trimmed by 6 bases and J by 0 bases, 6 bases remained unmatched. The CDR3 protein is CASSDSGGSTDTQYF. DNA for the CDR3: TGTGCCAGCAGTGATTCCGGGGGGAGCACAGATACGCAGTATTTT.

The CDR3: CATSRSGETQYF. CDR3 sequence (DNA): TGTGCCACCAGCAGATCAGGGGAGACCCAGTACTTC. The gene calls are TRBV15 and TRBJ2-5; TRBD1 is a possible D gene (5 bases). Germline-derived CDR1 and CDR2 are LNHNV and YYDKDF (reference sequence). The CDR3 has 12 amino acids. V was trimmed by 2 bases and J by 5 bases, leaving 6 bases between them.

The V and J genes are TRBV10-3 and TRBJ2-5, with 8 bases aligning to TRBD1. Trimming took 5 bases from V and 2 from J; bases not matched to a gene: 4. This CDR3 contains 14 residues. Germline lookup yields CDR1 ENHRY and CDR2 SYGVKD. DNA for the CDR3: TGTGCCATCAGTTTCGGGACAGGACAAGAGACCCAGTACTTC. This encodes CAISFGTGQETQYF.

The chain recombines TRBV4-3 with TRBJ2-2; D is ambiguous. CDR1 LGHNA and CDR2 YSLEER come from the germline V gene. The CDR3 sequence is 13 residues long. Trimming stripped 0 bases from V and 6 bases from J, with 5 bases between. This chain's CDR3 is CASSQDPAGELFF. CDR3 nucleotide sequence: TGCGCCAGCAGCCAAGATCCCGCCGGGGAGCTGTTTTTT.

The genes are TRBV4-3 and TRBJ2-1; D might be TRBD2 (5 bases). The V gene lost 3 bases and the J gene lost 4 bases, with 10 bases spanning the gap. Looked up from germline, CDR1 is LGHNA and CDR2 is YSLEER. There are 14 residues in the CDR3. The CDR3 region has the DNA TGCGCCAGCAGCCAGATACTAGAGTACAATGAGCAGTTCTTC. Translation gives CASSQILEYNEQFF.

This chain uses TRBV28 with TRBJ2-3, with TRBD2 identical over 7 bases. The length of the CDR3 is 15 residues. With V trimmed by 2 bases and J by 5 bases, 7 bases remained unmatched. Per germline, CDR1 MDHEN and CDR2 SYDVKM. The CDR3 bases are TGTGCCAGCAGTTTAAGTCGAGCGGGAATAGATACGCAGTATTTT. It encodes CASSLSRAGIDTQYF.

The chain joins TRBV5-1 to TRBJ2-7; weak D call: TRBD2 (6 bases). The V end lost 6 bases, the J end lost 5 bases, and 18 bases lay between the germline ends. Germline CDR1 SGHRS, CDR2 YFSETQ. The CDR3 spans 14 residues. CDR3 loop: CASKGVWGEDEQYF. CDR3 nucleotides: TGCGCCAGCAAAGGTGTCTGGGGGGAAGACGAGCAGTACTTC. The variable domain in full, completed from reference TRBV5-1 and TRBJ2-7, reads KAGVTQTPRYLIKTRGQQVTLSCSPISGHRSVSWYQQTPGQGLQFLFEYFSETQRNKGNFPGRFSGRQFSNSRSEMNVSTLELGDSALYLCASKGVWGEDEQYFGPGTRLTVT.

In its sample, this clone was seen once. CDR3 residues: CASSLLGFRGNTIYF. The CDR3 bases are TGTGCCAGCAGCTTACTAGGGTTTCGGGGAAACACCATATATTTT. This chain uses TRBV6-5 with TRBJ1-3; D call uncertain. The CDR3 runs to 15 residues. V lost 6 bases to trimming and J lost 4 bases, with 16 bases between them. Germline assignment: CDR1 MNHEY and CDR2 SVGAGI.

This chain uses TRBV7-9 with TRBJ2-1; the match to TRBD2 covers 7 bases. J lost 0 bases, V lost 6 bases, and 8 bases had no gene match. This CDR3 is built from 16 residues. Germline V gene data show CDR1 as SEHNR and CDR2 as FQNEAQ (reference sequence). CDR3 bases: TGTGCCAGCAGTTCTTCCGGCGGGAGCTCCTACAATGAGCAGTTCTTC. This gives the protein CASSSSGGSSYNEQFF.

The chain is built from TRBV11-3 and TRBJ2-5; 9 nucleotides match TRBD2. The CDR3 loop spans 16 amino acids. Germline V gene data show CDR1 as SGHNT and CDR2 as YENEEA. V shed 2 bases, J shed 5 bases, and the junction held 9 bases outside the gene matches. Here the CDR3 DNA reads TGTGCCAGCAGCTTAAGGGCTAGCGGGATCGGGGAGACCCAGTACTTC. It is translated as CASSLRASGIGETQYF.

This chain connects TRBV11-3 to TRBJ2-7; 8 nucleotides agree with TRBD2. The CDR3 spans 15 residues. V was pared by 5 bases and J by 1 base, with 7 bases of the junction left unmatched. In germline, CDR1 is SGHNT, CDR2 YENEEA. In DNA, the CDR3 is TGTGCCAGCAGCGCGACCGGGACTAGATCCTACGAGCAGTACTTC. It codes for CASSATGTRSYEQYF.